This TCR beta chain came from a study of cytotoxic CD8 clonotypes in ibrutinib-treated CLL (dated by TCRdb to the early 2020s). For the study in its entirety: The cohort included around 15 treatment-naive and about a dozen relapsed/refractory patients; some 18 were IGHV unmutated. Partial responses were observed in roughly 24 patients and complete responses in 2; after a median follow-up of roughly 62 months, remission was maintained in around 14 patients and progression was observed in roughly 12. The response samples were drawn at a median of 12 months into treatment, with a range of roughly 6 to 40 months. An average of about 260,000 productive templates and 80,000 to 95,000 productive rearrangements was obtained per sample. Of the roughly 86 participants in the trial, 25 to 30 had longitudinal samples available. Cryopreserved peripheral blood mononuclear cells were collected before treatment, at response, and at either disease progression or sustained remission. Every remission and progressive disease sample was obtained while ibrutinib was still being received by the patients.

The time point label corresponds to: approximately 25 months on ibrutinib. For TCR beta library preparation, approximately 2 micrograms of genomic DNA was extracted from cryopreserved PBMCs. Longitudinal blood samples from CLL patients on ibrutinib monotherapy were analyzed using high-throughput TCR beta sequencing. The patients took part in an open-label, single-center phase 2 trial of ibrutinib monotherapy. The cysteine opens and the phenylalanine closes a CDR3 of 19 amino acids. Kept here is only the CDR3 DNA, which spans 57 bases and is read in frame from base 1. From a lookup of the germline V gene, CDR1 and CDR2 are SQVTM and ANQGSEA. The V and J ends are trimmed by 0 bases and 3 bases, leaving 26 bases between them. With respect to this clone: Its antigen target is currently unknown. Base-call qualities are not available, and no considerably larger clone is one nucleotide away.

Overall study outcomes, separate from this receptor: Public clonotypes were rare and either shrank or stayed stable during treatment, and the rise in clonality at ibrutinib response reflected expansion of private clonotypes. At ibrutinib response clonality went up, during sustained remission it held steady, and at progression it dropped back toward baseline. At baseline, clonality was higher than in age-matched healthy donors and showed a strong correlation with circulating CD8+ T-cell counts. Lymph node repertoires were not examined, and the timing of sampling was not matched between patients in sustained remission and those whose disease progressed.

Each clonotype received, on average, approximately 9.9x coverage in deep resolution sequencing performed on a MiSeq, where the target depth lay between 1 in 1 million and 1 in 200,000 T cells. The immunoSEQ hsTCRB Kit was used to generate the TCR beta libraries. Under the source paper's analysis protocol: ImmunoSEQ Data Assistant and ImmunoSEQ Analyzer were used for data analysis, and V, D and J genes were assigned according to IMGT definitions. Clonality, with values ranging from 0 to 1, was calculated as one minus the normalized Shannon entropy of productive rearrangement frequencies. Only overrepresented clonotypes making up at least 0.05% of the repertoire of each patient were included in the public clonotype analysis. Some twelve age-matched healthy donor repertoires from immuneACCESS were used as controls for clonality. This is the immuneACCESS table as TCRdb keeps it, with only in-frame sequences that have V and J called. A part of the clones is gone; compared with another copy, unresolved V genes explain less than half, and the rest is unexplained. V and J calls and clone size follow that table, whereas D and trimming were derived from the DNA. Recorded for this sample are roughly 250,000 clones; 70% of them occurred a single time. Over 15% of the sample is in the top ten clones.

The origin of this receptor is a human donor with chronic lymphocytic leukemia. The specimen comprised PBMCs, sampled after 24 months of ibrutinib treatment. In this chain, TRBV29-1 is recombined with TRBJ1-1; tentative D gene TRBD1, with 5 bases matching. CDR3 loop: CSVEDPLREGTWEDTEAFF. The nucleotide sequence reads TGCAGCGTTGAAGATCCCCTCAGGGAAGGAACGTGGGAGGACACTGAAGCTTTCTTT.